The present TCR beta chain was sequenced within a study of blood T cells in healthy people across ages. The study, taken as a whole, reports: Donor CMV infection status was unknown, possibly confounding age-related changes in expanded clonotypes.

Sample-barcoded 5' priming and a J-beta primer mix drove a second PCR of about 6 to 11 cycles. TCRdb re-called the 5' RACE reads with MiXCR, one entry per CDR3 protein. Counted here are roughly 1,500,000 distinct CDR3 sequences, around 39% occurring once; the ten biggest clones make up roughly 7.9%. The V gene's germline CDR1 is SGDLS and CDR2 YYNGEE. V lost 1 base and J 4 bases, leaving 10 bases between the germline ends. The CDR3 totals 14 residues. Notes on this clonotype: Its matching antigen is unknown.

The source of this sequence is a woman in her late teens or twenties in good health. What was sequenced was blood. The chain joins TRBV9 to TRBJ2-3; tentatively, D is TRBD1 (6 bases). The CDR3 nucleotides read TGTGCCAGCAGCGTATTACAGGGAGCAGATACGCAGTATTTT. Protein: CASSVLQGADTQYF.